What follows are 21 T cell receptor beta chains derived from one specimen sequenced in a study of T-cell memory formation after mild COVID-19. TCRdb fed the 5' RACE reads into MiXCR, producing one record per CDR3 protein. The table shows more than 450,000 distinct CDR3 sequences, with approximately 19% occurring only once. Specimen: PBMCs or a T cell subset sorted from them (not recorded which). The receptors were sampled from an adult woman who had mild COVID-19 (a few samples of this study predate the infection). Cell type and time point are not known.

This clonotype has more than one count but fewer than ten. The chain combines TRBV7-9 with TRBJ2-3; D uncertain. Trimming left V 5 bases short and J 5 bases short, with 20 bases between. Germline CDR1 is SEHNR and CDR2 is FQNEAQ (reference sequence). CDR3 length equals 16 residues. This CDR3 is CASSQSITKLQDTQYF. The CDR3 DNA reads as TGTGCCAGCAGCCAATCCATCACCAAATTACAAGATACGCAGTATTTT.

This clonotype was detected a few times. V and J are TRBV29-1 and TRBJ1-4; D call uncertain. This CDR3 spans 12 amino acids. CDR1 and CDR2 (germline): SQVTM, ANQGSEA. V was pared by 5 bases and J by 5 bases, with 9 bases between. The CDR3 loop is CSVRTRNEKLFF. The CDR3 DNA reads as TGCAGCGTTCGAACACGGAATGAAAAACTGTTTTTT.

This clonotype was counted at least ten times. The chain uses TRBV5-1 and TRBJ2-1, with D uncertain. Trimming stripped 4 bases from V and 5 bases from J, with 13 bases between. CDR3 size: 14 residues. Germline CDR1 SGHRS, CDR2 YFSETQ. CDR3 amino acids: CASSPQTTNNEQFF. CDR3 in DNA: TGCGCCAGCAGCCCCCAGACCACTAACAATGAGCAGTTCTTC.

This clonotype has more than one count but fewer than ten. J is TRBJ2-7 and V is TRBV6-5; 7 bases fit TRBD1. Germline trimming cut 2 bases from V and 3 bases from J; bases unmatched to any gene: 4. The CDR3 contains 14 residues. Germline lookup yields CDR1 MNHEY and CDR2 SVGAGI. The CDR3 DNA sequence: TGTGCCAGCAGTTACACAGACAGGGACTACGAGCAGTACTTC. It translates to CASSYTDRDYEQYF.

Note on this clonotype: At one end, the junction sequence differs from germline, possibly due to a read error. The chain couples TRBV20-1 to TRBJ1-6; 9 positions match TRBD1. CDR3 length: 15 amino acids. Germline values: CDR1 DFQATT, CDR2 SNEGSKA (reference sequence). The CDR3 reads CSARDRQGENSPLHF. The CDR3 DNA reads TGCAGTGCCAGAGACAGACAGGGGGAAAATTCACCCCTCCACTTT.

In this sample, this clonotype turned up many times. The DNA for the CDR3 is TGCGCCAGCAGCTTGGCTGGTCTAGCGGGTGGAGATGAGCAGTTCTTC. This gives the protein CASSLAGLAGGDEQFF. The J gene is TRBJ2-1, the V gene TRBV5-1, with TRBD2 identical over 8 bases. Germline assignment: CDR1 SGHRS and CDR2 YFSETQ. The CDR3 has 16 residues. V gave up 0 bases and J gave up 8 bases; unmatched junction bases: 10.

V usage is TRBV7-8 and J usage is TRBJ2-2, with 11 bases identical to TRBD2. Germline CDR1 is SGHVS and CDR2 is FQNEAQ. J gave up 2 bases and V 5 bases, and 7 bases lay outside the gene matches. CDR3 length equals 17 residues. The CDR3 sequence is CASSPRLAGRNTGELFF. DNA for the CDR3: TGTGCCAGCAGCCCGAGACTAGCGGGGCGCAACACCGGGGAGCTGTTTTTT.

This clonotype was recorded a few times. The CDR3, as DNA: TGCGCCAGCAGCTTCGGGACTACCTTAGGGCAGTACTTC. It codes for CASSFGTTLGQYF. The chain joins TRBV5-1 to TRBJ2-7; TRBD2 matches at 7 bases. Per germline, CDR1 SGHRS and CDR2 YFSETQ. CDR3 length: 13 residues. J gave up 9 bases and V 2 bases, and 8 bases lay outside the gene matches.

The rearrangement uses TRBV18 and TRBJ1-4; D not resolved. V was trimmed by 3 bases and J by 8 bases, leaving 16 bases between them. Germline V gene data show CDR1 as KGHSH and CDR2 as LQKENI. This CDR3 region has 15 residues. DNA for the CDR3: TGTGCCAGCTCACCGCTGTGGGGAGATGGAGAAAAACTGTTTTTT. It yields the protein CASSPLWGDGEKLFF.

This clonotype appeared a few times. V gene TRBV27 combines with J gene TRBJ1-1; weak D call: TRBD1 (5 bases). This CDR3 has 14 amino acids. Trimming pared 3 bases from V and 4 bases from J, leaving 12 bases between. CDR1 is MNHEY, CDR2 SMNVEV, per germline (reference sequence). The CDR3 sequence is CASSLGVGSTEAFF. In DNA form, the CDR3 reads TGTGCCAGCAGTTTGGGGGTCGGGAGCACTGAAGCTTTCTTT.

Many counts were recorded for this clonotype. The J gene is TRBJ2-7, the V gene TRBV5-1; 7 bases are a match to TRBD1. Germline-derived CDR1 and CDR2 are SGHRS and YFSETQ. The CDR3 extends over 18 amino acids. J was trimmed by 0 bases and V by 0 bases; bases with no gene match: 12. The CDR3 coding sequence is TGCGCCAGCAGCTTGGGGGGTTCCAAGGGACAGAGCTCCTACGAGCAGTACTTC. This encodes CASSLGGSKGQSSYEQYF.

This clonotype was seen only a few times. The chain recombines TRBV15 with TRBJ2-6, with a weak D call TRBD1 (6 bases). Germline V gives CDR1 LNHNV, CDR2 YYDKDF (reference sequence). V was trimmed by 1 base and J by 3 bases, leaving 10 bases between them. The CDR3 is 16 amino acids. The CDR3 DNA is TGTGCCACCAGCAGAGCTGCGACAGGTGGGGCCAACGTCCTGACTTTC. Amino acid sequence: CATSRAATGGANVLTF. Supplemented by reference TRBV15 and TRBJ2-6, the full variable domain reads DAMVIQNPRYQVTQFGKPVTLSCSQTLNHNVMYWYQQKSSQAPKLLFHYYDKDFNNEADTPDNFQSRRPNTSFCFLDIRSPGLGDTAMYLCATSRAATGGANVLTFGAGSRLTVL.

This clonotype was seen many times. This rearrangement joins TRBV5-1 to TRBJ2-4; 8 nucleotides agree with TRBD1. The CDR3 spans 17 residues. Germline V gene sequence: CDR1 SGHRS, CDR2 YFSETQ. Trimming cost V 0 bases and J 1 base; bases outside gene matches: 6. This CDR3 is CASSLALQGGAKNIQYF. The CDR3 DNA is TGCGCCAGCAGCTTGGCCTTACAGGGGGGTGCCAAAAACATTCAGTACTTC.

The chain combines TRBV4-2 with TRBJ2-1; TRBD2 matches at 9 bases. The CDR3 sequence is 18 residues long. With 0 bases clipped from V and 0 bases from J, the junction kept 6 bases outside the gene matches. Germline V lookup: CDR1 LGHNA, CDR2 YNFKEQ. The CDR3 nucleotides read TGTGCCAGCAGCCAAGACGGGGCGGGAGGGGGCTCCTACAATGAGCAGTTCTTC. As protein: CASSQDGAGGGSYNEQFF.

This chain joins TRBV4-3 and TRBJ2-3, with 7 bases fitting TRBD2. Trimming at V came to 0 bases and at J to 5 bases, leaving 2 bases not matched to a gene. In germline, CDR1 is LGHNA, CDR2 YSLEER. This CDR3 is 14 amino acids long. CDR3 in amino acids: CASSQEREIDTQYF. CDR3 nucleotide sequence: TGCGCCAGCAGCCAAGAGCGGGAGATAGATACGCAGTATTTT.

The table lists this clonotype with a few counts. V and J are TRBV5-1 and TRBJ2-1, with a tentative D call TRBD1 (6 bases). The germline V gene has CDR1 SGHRS and CDR2 YFSETQ. The CDR3 extends over 18 amino acids. V was clipped by 1 base and J by 6 bases, with 23 bases between them. The CDR3 loop is CASSLSVRGHTLTNEQFF. The CDR3 nucleotides read TGCGCCAGCAGCTTGTCTGTCAGGGGCCACACCCTAACCAATGAGCAGTTCTTC. Full variable domain (rest looked up from reference TRBV5-1 and TRBJ2-1): KAGVTQTPRYLIKTRGQQVTLSCSPISGHRSVSWYQQTPGQGLQFLFEYFSETQRNKGNFPGRFSGRQFSNSRSEMNVSTLELGDSALYLCASSLSVRGHTLTNEQFFGPGTRLTVL.

The chain combines TRBV18 with TRBJ1-2; unclear D gene. V was pared by 3 bases and J by 4 bases, with 15 bases between. Germline CDR1 is KGHSH and CDR2 is LQKENI. This CDR3 comprises 15 residues. CDR3 sequence: CASSPEGVYGYGYTF. The CDR3 region has the DNA TGTGCCAGCTCACCGGAAGGAGTTTACGGCTATGGCTACACCTTC.

This clonotype was recorded a few times. The rearrangement links TRBV20-1 to TRBJ2-3; maybe TRBD2 (6 bases). V was pared by 1 base and J by 2 bases, with 13 bases between. Germline V lookup: CDR1 DFQATT, CDR2 SNEGSKA (reference sequence). The CDR3 is 15 amino acids. The CDR3 is CSARALGRITDTQYF. The CDR3 coding sequence is TGCAGTGCTAGAGCACTGGGGAGGATCACAGATACGCAGTATTTT.

The rearrangement joins TRBV15 to TRBJ2-7; D call uncertain. The CDR3 has 15 residues. Germline V gene sequence: CDR1 LNHNV, CDR2 YYDKDF (reference sequence). V lost 0 bases and J lost 0, with 9 bases in between. The CDR3 protein is CATSRERRSSYEQYF. The DNA for the CDR3 is TGTGCCACCAGCAGAGAGCGTCGCAGCTCCTACGAGCAGTACTTC.

This clonotype was seen only a few times. The rearrangement uses TRBV4-2 and TRBJ2-1; 14 nucleotides agree with TRBD2. This CDR3 region has 19 residues. The ends lost 3 bases at V and 2 bases at J; junction bases unmatched: 9. Germline V gives CDR1 LGHNA, CDR2 YNFKEQ. As DNA, the CDR3 is TGTGCCAGCAGCCAGGGTCCCCCGACTAGCGGGAGGGCCTACAATGAGCAGTTCTTC. Its translation is CASSQGPPTSGRAYNEQFF.

This clonotype came up once. The gene calls are TRBV7-2 and TRBJ2-7, with D tentatively TRBD1 (5 bases). CDR1 and CDR2 from the germline V gene are SGHTA and FQGNSA. The CDR3 covers 12 residues. The V gene lost 6 bases and the J gene lost 5 bases, with 11 bases spanning the gap. The DNA for the CDR3 is TGTGCCAGCAGAACAGGAACCCACGAGCAGTACTTC. Protein: CASRTGTHEQYF.